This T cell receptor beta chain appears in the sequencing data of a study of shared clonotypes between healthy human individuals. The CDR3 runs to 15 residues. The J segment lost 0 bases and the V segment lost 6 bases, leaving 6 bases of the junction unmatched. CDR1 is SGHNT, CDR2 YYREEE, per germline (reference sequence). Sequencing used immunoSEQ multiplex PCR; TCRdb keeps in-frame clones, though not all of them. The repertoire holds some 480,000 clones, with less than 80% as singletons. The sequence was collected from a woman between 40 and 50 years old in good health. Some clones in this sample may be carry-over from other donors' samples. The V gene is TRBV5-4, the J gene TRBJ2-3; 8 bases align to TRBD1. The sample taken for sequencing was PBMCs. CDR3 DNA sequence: TGTGCCAGCACGAGGACAGGGACTAGCACAGATACGCAGTATTTT. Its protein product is CASTRTGTSTDTQYF.